This T cell receptor (beta chain) was found in a study of metastatic and nonmetastatic thyroid tumors. Whole-study context: The authors compared repertoires across blood and tumor or nodule tissue from malignant and benign thyroid patients. Findings and limits, study-wide: Reported TCR beta diversity, measured in blood and tumor, was significantly higher for malignant thyroid tumors than for benign nodules.

Thyroid surgery was performed in patients who had received no treatment beforehand. Germline assignment: CDR1 KGHDR and CDR2 SFDVKD. This CDR3 is built from 11 residues. Between the trimmed V and J ends, which lost 0 bases and 7 bases, there was a span of 0 bases. As to this clone: What it binds is unknown.

Under the authors' procedure: For papillary thyroid cancer, a distant-metastasis classifier was constructed from CDR3 differences observed across clinicopathological groups. TCRdb re-called clones via MiXCR from the PCR reads. The V and J calls were determined by TCRdb, not by the authors. The sample gives about 13,000 clones, 24% of which show up once; nearly 60% is in the top ten. This TCR was recovered from a male donor with papillary thyroid cancer or a benign thyroid nodule (not recorded which). Some clones in this sample may be carry-over from other donors' samples. V gene TRBV24-1 combines with J gene TRBJ2-1; no reliable D call. Material: blood. As DNA, the CDR3 is TGTGCCACCAGTGATTTGAATGAGCAGTTCTTC. It yields the protein CATSDLNEQFF.